These 27 T cell receptor beta chains share one sample of origin, sequenced in a study of Ad26.COV2.S vaccination and SARS-CoV-2 variants. The treatment is: 19 received Ad26.COV2.S at low or high dose, single or two shots; about 5 received placebo; per-sample allocation not given. Sampling was done on day 63 after the first vaccine or placebo injection. Data came from immunoSEQ multiplex PCR; TCRdb stores just in-frame clones and leaves some out. The data hold 300,000 to 400,000 clones, with about 85% observed a single time. This material consisted of peripheral blood, taken in a trial of Ad26.COV2.S vaccine versus placebo. All receptors come from a person aged 18 to 65 who received the Ad26.COV2.S COVID-19 vaccine or a placebo.

The rearrangement joins TRBV5-8 to TRBJ2-3; D is tentatively TRBD1 or TRBD2 (5 bases each). The CDR3 is 14 amino acids. Trimming shortened V by 0 bases and J by 6 bases, and 11 bases separated the two germline ends. The germline V gene has CDR1 SGHTS and CDR2 YDEGEE. This CDR3 is CASSLGGGQDTQYF. As DNA, the CDR3 is TGTGCCAGCAGCTTGGGTGGGGGTCAGGATACGCAGTATTTT.

The chain recombines TRBV11-3 with TRBJ1-1; D gene unclear. This CDR3 contains 14 residues. Looked up from germline, CDR1 is SGHNT and CDR2 is YENEEA. V was shortened by 5 bases and J by 1 base, with 11 bases between the two germline ends. The CDR3 is CASSPGRENTEAFF. The CDR3 DNA sequence: TGTGCCAGCAGCCCCGGTCGAGAGAACACTGAAGCTTTCTTT.

The chain has TRBV19 and TRBJ2-2; TRBD2 is a possible D gene (5 bases). The CDR3 length is 14 residues. Germline CDR1 is LNHDA and CDR2 is SQIVND (reference sequence). V was pared by 1 base and J by 8 bases, with 11 bases between. CDR3 coding DNA: TGTGCCAGTAGTATAGTTCCGGGAAGGGGGGAGCTGTTTTTT. Amino acids: CASSIVPGRGELFF.

CDR3 nucleotides: TGTGCCAGCAGCTTAACGGCCCCCACCTCCTACAATGAGCAGTTCTTC. Residues: CASSLTAPTSYNEQFF. The chain links TRBV7-3 to TRBJ2-1, with D hard to call. Trimming stripped 0 bases from V and 0 bases from J, with 9 bases between. The germline V gene has CDR1 SGHTA and CDR2 FQGTGA. The CDR3 runs to 16 residues.

Written as DNA, the CDR3 is TGTGCCAGTAGTACCTTTGGACCGGGCATGAACACTGAAGCTTTCTTT. It encodes CASSTFGPGMNTEAFF. The chain combines TRBV19 with TRBJ1-1; D unclear. The germline gives CDR1 LNHDA, CDR2 SQIVND (reference sequence). The CDR3 extends over 16 amino acids. The V end lost 4 bases, the J end lost 0 bases, and 15 bases lay between the germline ends.

The rearrangement joins TRBV3-1 (or the pseudogene TRBV3-2) to TRBJ2-4, with D perhaps given as TRBD1 or TRBD2 (6 bases each). This CDR3 spans 16 amino acids. Trimming stripped 3 bases from V and 9 bases from J, with 21 bases between. The germline V gene encodes CDR1 LGHDT and CDR2 YNNKEL (reference sequence). In DNA form, the CDR3 reads TGTGCCAGCAGCCAGACGACCGGGACTCCCAGGGGCATTCAGTACTTC. This codes for CASSQTTGTPRGIQYF.

The V call is TRBV7-9, the J call TRBJ1-2; no clear D. V dropped 1 base and J dropped 8 bases, with 8 bases sitting between them. Germline V lookup: CDR1 SEHNR, CDR2 FQNEAQ (reference sequence). The CDR3 extends over 12 amino acids. The CDR3 region is CASSLGGIGYTF. The CDR3 DNA reads as TGTGCCAGCAGCTTAGGAGGGATCGGCTACACCTTC.

This clone was detected only once. The rearrangement uses TRBV3-1 (or the pseudogene TRBV3-2) and TRBJ1-1, with 8 positions matching TRBD1. J was trimmed by 6 bases and V by 8 bases; bases with no gene match: 8. This CDR3 is built from 13 residues. Germline CDR1 reads LGHDT; CDR2 reads YNNKEL (reference sequence). CDR3 sequence (DNA): TGTGCCAGCGGGGGGACAGGAGGTTCTGAAGCTTTCTTT. It is translated as CASGGTGGSEAFF.

In this sample, this clone turned up a few times. The CDR3 DNA reads TGTGCCAGCAGCTTAGGAACCAAAGGGGCGGGGGCGACCGGGGAGCTGTTTTTT. Protein: CASSLGTKGAGATGELFF. This chain joins TRBV11-3 and TRBJ2-2; a possible D gene is TRBD2 (7 bases). This CDR3 region has 18 residues. Germline values: CDR1 SGHNT, CDR2 YENEEA. V was shortened by 1 base and J by 5 bases, with 20 bases between the two germline ends.

The rearrangement uses TRBV30 and TRBJ2-7; D gene unclear. CDR3 length: 11 amino acids. Germline V CDR1 and CDR2: GTSNPN, SVGIG (reference sequence). The V gene lost 3 bases and the J gene lost 5 bases, with 8 bases spanning the gap. CDR3 amino acids: CAWRETDEQYF. The CDR3 coding sequence is TGTGCCTGGAGGGAAACCGACGAGCAGTACTTC.

In its sample, this clone was seen once. The chain joins TRBV5-1 to TRBJ2-5; 7 bases agree with TRBD1. CDR3 length: 14 amino acids. Trimming at V came to 1 base and at J to 3 bases, leaving 3 bases not matched to a gene. The germline gives CDR1 SGHRS, CDR2 YFSETQ. CDR3 region: CASSLQGTEETQYF. The CDR3 DNA follows: TGCGCCAGCAGCTTGCAGGGGACAGAAGAGACCCAGTACTTC.

V is TRBV2 and J is TRBJ1-2; D call uncertain. V was cut by 4 bases and J by 4 bases, with 25 bases left in between. The germline V gene has CDR1 SNHLY and CDR2 FYNNEI. There are 18 residues in the CDR3. CDR3 nucleotide sequence: TGTGCCAGCAGTGCCTCAGCCTCGCCCCTACTCGCTGGCTATGGCTACACCTTC. The encoded protein is CASSASASPLLAGYGYTF.

The CDR3 loop reads CASSLVGGGDVKNIQYF. The CDR3 DNA reads TGTGCCAGCAGCTTAGTTGGCGGGGGTGACGTCAAAAACATTCAGTACTTC. The V gene is TRBV7-2, the J gene TRBJ2-4, with TRBD2 matching over 7 bases. V gave up 1 base and J gave up 3 bases; unmatched junction bases: 9. Looked up from germline, CDR1 is SGHTA and CDR2 is FQGNSA. The CDR3 length is 17 residues.

The chain carries TRBV28 and TRBJ2-7; a possible D gene is TRBD1 (6 bases). CDR1 and CDR2 (germline): MDHEN, SYDVKM. The ends were cut back, 5 bases at V and 3 bases at J, with 17 bases in the middle. This CDR3 region has 15 residues. The CDR3 DNA reads TGTGCCAGCAGTCCGGTGGCAGGGGCCTACTACGAGCAGTACTTC. Translation: CASSPVAGAYYEQYF.

The V call is TRBV9, the J call TRBJ1-6; D perhaps matches TRBD1 (5 bases). Germline CDR1 and CDR2: SGDLS and YYNGEE. The CDR3 extends over 16 amino acids. Between the trimmed V and J ends, which lost 0 bases and 9 bases, there was a span of 16 bases. The CDR3 nucleotides read TGTGCCAGCAGCGTAGCTGGGGGTGAGACGGGTTCACCCCTCCACTTT. Its translation is CASSVAGGETGSPLHF.

This sequence joins TRBV19 and TRBJ2-1, with D perhaps matching TRBD1 (5 bases). The V end was cut by 6 bases, the J end by 0 bases, with 12 bases between. This CDR3 is 15 amino acids long. Looked up from germline, CDR1 is LNHDA and CDR2 is SQIVND (reference sequence). The CDR3 DNA sequence: TGTGCCAGTAGCCTGGGGCGCTTCTCCTACAATGAGCAGTTCTTC. It codes for CASSLGRFSYNEQFF. The variable domain in full, with the rest retrieved from reference TRBV19 and TRBJ2-1, is DGGITQSPKYLFRKEGQNVTLSCEQNLNHDAMYWYRQDPGQGLRLIYYSQIVNDFQKGDIAEGYSVSREKKESFPLTVTSAQKNPTAFYLCASSLGRFSYNEQFFGPGTRLTVL.

V gene TRBV7-2 combines with J gene TRBJ2-7; D is perhaps TRBD1 (6 bases). The germline V and J ends were trimmed by 3 bases and 6 bases, with 15 bases remaining between them. The CDR3 sequence is 14 residues long. Germline values: CDR1 SGHTA, CDR2 FQGNSA. The chain's CDR3 is CASSLMGRDTEQYF. The CDR3 coding sequence is TGTGCCAGCAGCTTGATGGGCCGGGACACCGAGCAGTACTTC.

This chain joins TRBV27 and TRBJ2-7, with 9 bases matching TRBD1. This CDR3 is built from 16 residues. V shed 8 bases, J shed 0 bases, and the junction held 11 bases outside the gene matches. Germline V lookup: CDR1 MNHEY, CDR2 SMNVEV (reference sequence). The CDR3 DNA follows: TGTGCCAGCGGGAAACCGGGACAGGGTAGCTCCTACGAGCAGTACTTC. Translated: CASGKPGQGSSYEQYF.

V usage is TRBV7-2 and J usage is TRBJ2-7; 7 bases fit TRBD1. The CDR3 spans 14 residues. V trimming: 2 bases; J trimming: 4 bases; junction bases outside the gene matches: 5. CDR1 and CDR2 from the germline V gene are SGHTA and FQGNSA. CDR3 DNA sequence: TGTGCCAGCAGCTTATCCGGGACAGCTTACGAGCAGTACTTC. Its translation is CASSLSGTAYEQYF.

This chain connects TRBV7-9 to TRBJ1-4; no clear D gene. Germline V gene sequence: CDR1 SEHNR, CDR2 FQNEAQ (reference sequence). The V gene lost 6 bases and the J gene lost 7 bases, with 18 bases spanning the gap. The CDR3 is 15 residues long. This CDR3 is CASSPRIGGSEKLFF. In DNA, the CDR3 is TGTGCCAGCAGTCCCAGGATCGGTGGTAGTGAAAAACTGTTTTTT. The whole variable domain, filled in from reference TRBV7-9 and TRBJ1-4, reads DTGVSQNPRHKITKRGQNVTFRCDPISEHNRLYWYRQTLGQGPEFLTYFQNEAQLEKSRLLSDRFSAERPKGSFSTLEIQRTEQGDSAMYLCASSPRIGGSEKLFFGSGTQLSVL.

The chain carries TRBV7-3 and TRBJ1-1, with TRBD1 matching 7 bases. From germline, CDR1 is SGHTA and CDR2 FQGTGA. This CDR3 region has 14 residues. V lost 5 bases to trimming and J lost 5 bases; unmatched junction nucleotides: 8. DNA for the CDR3: TGTGCCAGCAGCGCCAGACAGGGAGGTACTGAAGCTTTCTTT. It codes for CASSARQGGTEAFF. The variable domain in full, with the rest retrieved from reference TRBV7-3 and TRBJ1-1, is GAGVSQTPSNKVTEKGKYVELRCDPISGHTALYWYRQSLGQGPEFLIYFQGTGAADDSGLPNDRFFAVRPEGSVSTLKIQRTERGDSAVYLCASSARQGGTEAFFGQGTRLTVV.

The gene calls are TRBV7-6 and TRBJ2-7, with D maybe TRBD1 (6 bases). CDR3 length equals 18 residues. The germline V gene encodes CDR1 SGHVS and CDR2 FNYEAQ. Trimming took off 2 bases at V and 0 bases at J, with 20 bases between the two ends. The CDR3 loop reads CASSLFTGWGPNSYEQYF. CDR3 sequence (DNA): TGTGCCAGCAGCTTATTTACAGGGTGGGGGCCGAACTCCTACGAGCAGTACTTC. The complete variable domain, with remaining parts taken from reference TRBV7-6 and TRBJ2-7, reads GAGVSQSPRYKVTKRGQDVALRCDPISGHVSLYWYRQALGQGPEFLTYFNYEAQQDKSGLPNDRFSAERPEGSISTLTIQRTEQRDSAMYRCASSLFTGWGPNSYEQYFGPGTRLTVT.

The V and J genes are TRBV5-4 and TRBJ2-7, with D possibly TRBD1 on 6 matching bases. The CDR3 sequence is 16 residues long. V was clipped by 4 bases and J by 1 base, with 18 bases between them. Germline V gene data show CDR1 as SGHNT and CDR2 as YYREEE (reference sequence). DNA of the CDR3: TGTGCCAGCAGCCAACCCACGGCAGGGACATCCTACGAGCAGTACTTC. This translates into CASSQPTAGTSYEQYF.

The chain combines TRBV7-2 with TRBJ2-7; a weak D match, TRBD2 (6 bases). V lost 2 bases and J lost 2, with 10 bases in between. CDR3 size: 14 residues. Germline CDR1 reads SGHTA; CDR2 reads FQGNSA. The CDR3 coding sequence is TGTGCCAGCAGCTTACGGGGGACCGCCTACGAGCAGTACTTC. Translation gives CASSLRGTAYEQYF.

The rearrangement links TRBV4-2 to TRBJ1-2, with TRBD1 matching 8 bases. The CDR3 contains 14 residues. Germline V lookup: CDR1 LGHNA, CDR2 YNFKEQ. V shed 0 bases and J 4 bases; nucleotides not matched to a gene: 1. The CDR3 loop reads CASSQDGTGYGYTF. The CDR3 coding sequence is TGTGCCAGCAGCCAAGACGGGACAGGCTATGGCTACACCTTC.

The J gene is TRBJ2-1, the V gene TRBV24-1; TRBD2 is a possible D gene (6 bases). Trimming removed 3 bases from V and 15 bases from J, with 26 bases in between. Germline values: CDR1 KGHDR, CDR2 SFDVKD. This CDR3 is 16 amino acids long. CDR3 in amino acids: CATSDPGLPGGLSLFF. The CDR3 DNA sequence: TGTGCCACCAGTGATCCGGGTCTCCCCGGGGGTCTCAGTCTGTTCTTC.

This clone was picked up one time. V gene TRBV2 combines with J gene TRBJ2-1; TRBD2 matches 7 bases. V was pared by 9 bases and J by 14 bases, with 10 bases of the junction left unmatched. The CDR3 contains 11 residues. Germline-derived CDR1 and CDR2 are SNHLY and FYNNEI. The CDR3 region is CASGAGVEEFF. DNA for the CDR3: TGTGCCAGTGGTGCGGGGGTGGAGGAGTTCTTC.